This T cell receptor (beta chain) appears in the sequencing data of a study of glioma-infiltrating T cells after dendritic cell vaccination. Overall study results and limits: No direct clonality-survival link was found; a diverse polyclonal response may matter.

The primer mix had 60 V beta and 13 J beta primers. The table came from immunoSEQ multiplex PCR; TCRdb's copy has only in-frame clones and leaves some out. The sample consists of over 55,000 clones, about four fifths of them appearing once. The CDR3 consists of 14 residues. The V gene's germline CDR1 is MGHRA and CDR2 YSYEKL. V lost 1 base and J lost 3, with 10 bases in between. To note about this clone: Its antigen is not known.

Sample time point: after dendritic cell vaccination, including at tumor progression/relapse. The receptor's source is a human donor with glioblastoma. Here the sequenced sample was blood, taken after dendritic cell vaccination. The V call is TRBV4-1, the J call TRBJ2-7; D is undetermined. The CDR3 spells CASSQGYRDYEQYF. For the CDR3, the DNA is TGCGCCAGCAGCCAAGGTTACAGAGACTACGAGCAGTACTTC.